A selection of T cell receptor beta chains follows, all from one sample in a study of a mutant IDH1 vaccine in newly diagnosed glioma. No cognate antigen is known for these TCRs. Here immunoSEQ multiplex PCR was the method, and the copy in TCRdb shows in-frame clones only, minus some. The sample holds approximately 37,000 clones, 70% to 85% seen once. The input for sequencing was PBMCs, taken from a glioma patient whose treatment included an IDH1 peptide vaccine. The receptors come from a man aged 18 to 30 with glioma. Some clones in this sample may be carry-over from other donors' samples. Both conserved end residues are part of each CDR3. The order of the fields is clone size, J gene, D gene, V gene, CDR3 DNA, CDR3 protein. The D gene is left open where the match is weak. Only part of the rows carry a size: once, few, many, or a class if the clone is expanded.

.,TRBJ1-1,.,TRBV2,TGTGCCAGCATGGACAGCCCGAACACTGAAGCTTTCTTT,CASMDSPNTEAFF
.,TRBJ2-3,.,TRBV12-5,TGTGCTAGTGGTTTTCAGGGGGGAACGAGCACAGATACGCAGTATTTT,CASGFQGGTSTDTQYF
.,TRBJ2-7,.,TRBV4-3,TGCGCCAGCAGCCAAGCTCCTACAGGCCTCGAGCAGTACTTC,CASSQAPTGLEQYF
.,TRBJ1-1,.,TRBV11-2,TGTGCCAGCAGCTGGGAGATAAAGAACACTGAAGCTTTCTTT,CASSWEIKNTEAFF
.,TRBJ2-6,.,TRBV14,TGTGCCAGCAGCCCGACTCGCTGGGAGGTCACTCCCTCTGGGGCCAACGTCCTGACTTTC,CASSPTRWEVTPSGANVLTF
few,TRBJ1-5,.,TRBV4-3,TGCGCCAGCAGCCAAGGTTGGGTCAACTATCAGCCCCAGCATTTT,CASSQGWVNYQPQHF
.,TRBJ1-2,.,TRBV14,TGTGCCAGCAGCCAAGACCGGGACCGGGTTTTCCGGCCGTTAGAGGTCTATGGCTACACCTTC,CASSQDRDRVFRPLEVYGYTF
.,TRBJ2-7,TRBD2,TRBV5-5,TGTGCCAGCAGCGTGACTAGCGAGACTACCTACGAGCAGTACTTC,CASSVTSETTYEQYF
.,TRBJ1-1,TRBD1,TRBV27,TGTGCCAGCAGTAAGACAGGGAGTGGTCACACTGAAGCTTTCTTT,CASSKTGSGHTEAFF
.,TRBJ2-1,.,TRBV6-6,TGTGCCAGCAGTCCTGCGGACAATGAGCAGTTCTTC,CASSPADNEQFF
.,TRBJ1-5,TRBD1,TRBV9,TGTGCCAGCAGCCGACAGGGGAGTGGCAATCAGCCCCAGCATTTT,CASSRQGSGNQPQHF
.,TRBJ1-1,.,TRBV7-2,TGTGCCAGCAGCTTAGGTGGAAGCGAGAACACTGAAGCTTTCTTT,CASSLGGSENTEAFF
.,TRBJ1-2,.,TRBV19,TGTGCCAGTAGTAGCAGGGGAAGGAACTATGGCTACACCTTC,CASSSRGRNYGYTF
.,TRBJ2-6,.,TRBV9,TGTGCCAGCACCCGAAATATCGGCTCTGGGGCCAACGTCCTGACTTTC,CASTRNIGSGANVLTF
.,TRBJ2-5,TRBD2,TRBV29-1,TGCAGCGTTCAGTTAGCGGGAGAGCTCCAAGAGACCCAGTACTTC,CSVQLAGELQETQYF
.,TRBJ1-4,.,TRBV4-1,TGCGCCAGCAGCCAAGTTGGAAGAGGTCCTAATGAAAAACTGTTTTTT,CASSQVGRGPNEKLFF
.,TRBJ2-2,.,TRBV18,TGTGCCAGCTCACCAACGGGGTCCGGGGAGCTGTTTTTT,CASSPTGSGELFF
.,TRBJ1-5,TRBD1,TRBV2,TGTGCCAGCAGTGAAGGGGACAGGGGGCAGCCCCAGCATTTT,CASSEGDRGQPQHF
.,TRBJ1-1,TRBD1,TRBV5-5,TGTGCCAGCAGCACGCAACCGGGACAGGGGGTCGCTGAAGCTTTCTTT,CASSTQPGQGVAEAFF
.,TRBJ1-5,.,TRBV7-9,TGTGCCAGCAGCTTAGGAGGGTTTAGCAATCAGCCCCAGCATTTT,CASSLGGFSNQPQHF
.,TRBJ1-1,TRBD1,TRBV30,TGTGCCTGGGAGGGGACAGGTGGCCCCACTGAAGCTTTCTTT,CAWEGTGGPTEAFF
.,TRBJ2-7,.,TRBV19,TGTGCCAGTAGCGCGCAGGGACATTGGGAGCAGTACTTC,CASSAQGHWEQYF
.,TRBJ1-4,.,TRBV5-5,TGTGCCAGCAGCTTTGGAACAGGGCGGGAAAAACTGTTTTTT,CASSFGTGREKLFF
.,TRBJ2-2,.,TRBV9,TGTGCCAGCAGCGCTCAGGGACCCCTCACCGGGGAGCTGTTTTTT,CASSAQGPLTGELFF
.,TRBJ2-3,TRBD1,TRBV5-1,TGCGCCAGCAGCTTGGCGCATTACAGGGGGCTCGATCTTAGACATATACAGTATTTT,CASSLAHYRGLDLRHIQYF
.,TRBJ1-1,.,TRBV5-1,TGCGCCAGCAGCTCCACAACGGACACTGAAGCTTTCTTT,CASSSTTDTEAFF
.,TRBJ1-5,.,TRBV9,TGTGCCAGCAGCGTAGGCCCAAGGACCCTCCACAATCAGCCCCAGCATTTT,CASSVGPRTLHNQPQHF
.,TRBJ2-5,TRBD2,TRBV7-9,TGTGCCAGCAGCTTAGCACCGTGGACTAGCGGGGTGATGGGATACTTC,CASSLAPWTSGVMGYF
.,TRBJ1-5,TRBD1,TRBV28,TGTGCCAGCAGTTTTGAACAGGGGTTCCGTCAGCCCCAGCATTTT,CASSFEQGFRQPQHF
once,TRBJ2-1,.,TRBV5-4,TGTGCCAGCAGCTTGGCCGGAAATGAGCAGTTCTTC,CASSLAGNEQFF
.,TRBJ1-4,TRBD1,TRBV5-1,TGCGCCAGCAGCCAGGGCGGACAGGGGATTAATGAAAAACTGTTTTTT,CASSQGGQGINEKLFF
.,TRBJ2-1,.,TRBV5-1,TGCGCCAGCAGCTGGGGCCCTATGGGTGGGAATGAGCAGTTCTTC,CASSWGPMGGNEQFF
.,TRBJ1-5,.,TRBV10-3,TGTGCCATCAGTGATGTTGCTCAGCCCCAGCATTTT,CAISDVAQPQHF
.,TRBJ1-5,.,TRBV20-1,TGCAGTGCGGGGGGGAGTCAGCCCCAGCATTTT,CSAGGSQPQHF
few,TRBJ2-7,.,TRBV4-3,TGCGCCAGCAGCCAAGTCGTGGACCAGGGACGGTGGCTGAGTGAGCAGAACTTC,CASSQVVDQGRWLSEQNF
.,TRBJ1-1,.,TRBV7-9,TGTGCCAGCAGCTTAGGGACAGCCACTGAAGCTTTCTTT,CASSLGTATEAFF
few,TRBJ1-4,.,TRBV28,TGTGCCAGCAGTCGACGTGGGCCGCCTAATGAAAAACTGTTTTTT,CASSRRGPPNEKLFF
once,TRBJ1-1,TRBD1,TRBV19,TGTGCCAGTAGTATCGCAGGGGGCTCGGTCACTGAAGCTTTCTTT,CASSIAGGSVTEAFF
.,TRBJ1-2,.,TRBV13,TGTGCCAGCAGCGCATGGGAACTATATGGCTACACCTTC,CASSAWELYGYTF
.,TRBJ2-2,.,TRBV25-1,TGTGCCAGCAGTGAATTGGGTGTCACCGGGGAGCTGTTTTTT,CASSELGVTGELFF
few,TRBJ1-1,.,TRBV29-1,TGCAGCGTTACAGGGAACACTGAAGCTTTCTTT,CSVTGNTEAFF
.,TRBJ2-7,.,TRBV27,TGTGCCAGCAGTTTTCAGAGCTCCTACGAGCAGTACTTC,CASSFQSSYEQYF
few,TRBJ1-1,.,TRBV9,TGTGCCAGCAGCGTAGAGAAATACACTGAAGCTTTCTTT,CASSVEKYTEAFF
.,TRBJ1-5,.,TRBV19,TGTGCCAGTAGAACTGGAGGGATCAATCAGCCCCAGCATTTT,CASRTGGINQPQHF
.,TRBJ2-3,TRBD1,TRBV5-6,TGTGCCAGCAGCTTGTTCAGGGGGACCACAGATACGCAGTATTTT,CASSLFRGTTDTQYF
.,TRBJ1-5,.,TRBV6-5,TGTGCCAGCAGTTACTCGGGTAGGAACCAGCCCCAGCATTTT,CASSYSGRNQPQHF
.,TRBJ1-6,TRBD1,TRBV5-1,TGCGCCAGCAGCTCGGGACAGGGCTCTAATTCACCCCTCCACTTT,CASSSGQGSNSPLHF
.,TRBJ1-1,TRBD1,TRBV7-2,TGTGCCAGCAGCTTATGGACAGGCGGCACTGAAGCTTTCTTT,CASSLWTGGTEAFF
.,TRBJ1-4,.,TRBV29-1,TGCAGCGCTAAGCGGGGGGGGAATGAAAAACTGTTTTTT,CSAKRGGNEKLFF
.,TRBJ2-6,.,TRBV7-8,TGTGCCAGCAGCCCTAGCTCTGGGGCCAACGTCCTGACTTTC,CASSPSSGANVLTF
.,TRBJ1-1,.,TRBV5-1,TGCGCCAGCAGCTTGGAGCTCGGCAGCCTGAACACTGAAGCTTTCTTT,CASSLELGSLNTEAFF
.,TRBJ1-1,.,TRBV20-1,TGCAGGAGTAGGAAGAACACTGAAGCTTTCTTT,CRSRKNTEAFF
.,TRBJ2-5,.,TRBV7-2,TGTGCCAGCAGCTTAGCGGGGGGGCTCGAGACCCAGTACTTC,CASSLAGGLETQYF
once,TRBJ1-3,.,TRBV12-5,TGTGCTAGTGGTTTGGGGATTGGAAACACCATATATTTT,CASGLGIGNTIYF
.,TRBJ1-1,.,TRBV19,TGTGCCAGTAGCGACAGCGCGAACACTGAAGCTTTCTTT,CASSDSANTEAFF
.,TRBJ2-7,TRBD2,TRBV6-6,TGTGCCAGCAGCGCTAGCGGGAGGGCCGGCGGCGAGCAGTACTTC,CASSASGRAGGEQYF